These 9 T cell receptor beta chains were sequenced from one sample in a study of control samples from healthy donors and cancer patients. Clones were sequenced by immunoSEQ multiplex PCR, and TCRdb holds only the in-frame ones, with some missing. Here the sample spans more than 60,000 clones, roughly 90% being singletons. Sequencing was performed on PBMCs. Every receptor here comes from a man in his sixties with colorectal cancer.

The CDR3 DNA reads as TGTGCCAGCAGCGTAGGTACAGGGGGCCCCACAGATACGCAGTATTTT. Its protein product is CASSVGTGGPTDTQYF. V usage is TRBV9 and J usage is TRBJ2-3; TRBD1 matches 9 bases. CDR1 and CDR2 (germline): SGDLS, YYNGEE. V gave up 0 bases and J gave up 2 bases; unmatched junction bases: 4. The CDR3 totals 16 residues. The entire variable domain, with the rest obtained from reference TRBV9 and TRBJ2-3, is as follows: DSGVTQTPKHLITATGQRVTLRCSPRSGDLSVYWYQQSLDQGLQFLIQYYNGEERAKGNILERFSAQQFPDLHSELNLSSLELGDSALYFCASSVGTGGPTDTQYFGPGTRLTVL.

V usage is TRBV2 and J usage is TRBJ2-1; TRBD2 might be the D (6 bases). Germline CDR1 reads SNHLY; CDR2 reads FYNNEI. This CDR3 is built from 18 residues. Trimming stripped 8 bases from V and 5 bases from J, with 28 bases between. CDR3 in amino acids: CASDLLEGPTKQDNEQFF. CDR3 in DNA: TGTGCCAGCGATCTTCTGGAGGGTCCGACCAAGCAAGACAATGAGCAGTTCTTC.

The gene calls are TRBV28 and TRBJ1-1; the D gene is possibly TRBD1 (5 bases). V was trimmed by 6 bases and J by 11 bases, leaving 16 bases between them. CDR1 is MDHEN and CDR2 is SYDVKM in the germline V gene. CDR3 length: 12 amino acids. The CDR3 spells CASSQVGARAFF. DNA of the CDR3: TGTGCCAGCAGCCAAGTCGGGGCCAGGGCTTTCTTT.

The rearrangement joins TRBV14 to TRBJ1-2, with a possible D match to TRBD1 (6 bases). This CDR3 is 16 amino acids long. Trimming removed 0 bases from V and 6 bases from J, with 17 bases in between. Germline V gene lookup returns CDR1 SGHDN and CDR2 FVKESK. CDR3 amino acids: CASSQDRGGRGDGYTF. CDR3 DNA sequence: TGTGCCAGCAGCCAAGATCGAGGGGGGCGAGGTGATGGCTACACCTTC.

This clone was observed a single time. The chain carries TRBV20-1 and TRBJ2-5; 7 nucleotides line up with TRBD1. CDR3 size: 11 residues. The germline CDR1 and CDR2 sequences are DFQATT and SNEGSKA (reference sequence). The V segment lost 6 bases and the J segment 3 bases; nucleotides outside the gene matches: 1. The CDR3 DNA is TGCAGTGCAACAGGGGAAGAGACCCAGTACTTC. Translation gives CSATGEETQYF.

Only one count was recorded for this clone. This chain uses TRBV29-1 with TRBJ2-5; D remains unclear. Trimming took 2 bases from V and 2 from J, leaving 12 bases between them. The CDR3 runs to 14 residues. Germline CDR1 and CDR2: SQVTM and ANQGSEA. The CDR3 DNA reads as TGCAGCGTTGAAATGGCCAACATTCAAGAGACCCAGTACTTC. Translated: CSVEMANIQETQYF.

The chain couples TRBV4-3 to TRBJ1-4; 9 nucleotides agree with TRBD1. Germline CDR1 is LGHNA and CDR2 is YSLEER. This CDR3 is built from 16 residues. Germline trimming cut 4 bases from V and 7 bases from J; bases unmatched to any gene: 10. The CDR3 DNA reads TGCGCCAGCAGCCGAACCTCTGGACAGGGGACTGAAAAACTGTTTTTT. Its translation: CASSRTSGQGTEKLFF.

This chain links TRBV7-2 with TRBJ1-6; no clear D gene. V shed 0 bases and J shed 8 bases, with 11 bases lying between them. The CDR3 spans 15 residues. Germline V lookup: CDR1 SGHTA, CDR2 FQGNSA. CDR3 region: CASSLALPRDSPLHF. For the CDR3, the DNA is TGTGCCAGCAGCTTAGCGCTACCTAGGGATTCACCCCTCCACTTT.

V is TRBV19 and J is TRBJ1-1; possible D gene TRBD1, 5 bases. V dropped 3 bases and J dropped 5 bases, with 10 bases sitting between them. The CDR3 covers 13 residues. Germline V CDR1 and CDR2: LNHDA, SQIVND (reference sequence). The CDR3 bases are TGTGCCAGTAGTATGGGGGTTAAGACTGAAGCTTTCTTT. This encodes CASSMGVKTEAFF.